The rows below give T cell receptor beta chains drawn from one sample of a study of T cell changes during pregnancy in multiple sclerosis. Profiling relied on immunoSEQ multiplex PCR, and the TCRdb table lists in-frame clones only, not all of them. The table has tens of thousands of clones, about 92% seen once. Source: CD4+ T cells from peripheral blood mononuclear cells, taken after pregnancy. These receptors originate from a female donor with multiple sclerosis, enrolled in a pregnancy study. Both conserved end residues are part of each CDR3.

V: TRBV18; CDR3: CASSPPDRSYEQYF
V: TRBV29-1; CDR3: CSVDPRGNSYGYTF
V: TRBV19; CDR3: CASSPDRVSDQPQHF
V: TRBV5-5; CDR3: CASSLEVTGTQYF
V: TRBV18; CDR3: CASSLQGSSGNTIYF
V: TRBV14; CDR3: CASSQGRGAYEQYF
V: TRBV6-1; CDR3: CARGDRGGSTDTQYF
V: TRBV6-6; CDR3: CASSYSSAQGYEQYF
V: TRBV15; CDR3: CATSREGGYEQYF
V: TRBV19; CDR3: CASSASTYEQYF
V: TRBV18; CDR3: CASSLGDRSTDTQYF
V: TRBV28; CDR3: CASSFTARYGYTF
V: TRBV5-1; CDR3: CASSLGSRGSTDTQYF
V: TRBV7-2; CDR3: CASSLSEWRGGRDEQFF
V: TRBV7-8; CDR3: CASSLEVRANTGELFF
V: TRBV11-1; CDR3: CASSPLRTSGTWEQFF
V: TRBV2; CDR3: CASTRDTGELFF
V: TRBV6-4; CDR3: CASSGGTDSNQPQHF
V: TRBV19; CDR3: CASRQSLNTEAFF
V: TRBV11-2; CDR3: CASSHYAAGANVLTF
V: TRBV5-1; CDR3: CASSLTGQHYEQYF
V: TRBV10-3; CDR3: CAIRRQGYEQYF
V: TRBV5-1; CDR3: CASSSGQESSGNTIYF
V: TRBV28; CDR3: CASSLARDRNQPQHF
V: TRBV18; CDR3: CASSPNTGVRTGTDTQYF
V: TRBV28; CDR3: CASNQRETDGQYF
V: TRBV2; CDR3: CASSDRQGGRSNQPQHF
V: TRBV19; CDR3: CASSRGQGINEQFF
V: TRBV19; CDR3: CASTHVGRSTGELFF
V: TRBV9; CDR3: CASSVAGGSIAGELFF
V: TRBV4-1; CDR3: CASSKRLSGEKETQYF
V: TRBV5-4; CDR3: CASSLDSVETQYF
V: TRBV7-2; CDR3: CASSQTPRGTDTQYF
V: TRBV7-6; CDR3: CASSLSGGSGNTIYF
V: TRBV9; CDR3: CASSPRTGYNEKLFF
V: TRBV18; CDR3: CASSTRPGTAVATNEKLFF
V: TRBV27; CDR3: CASSSAPGVGTGELFF
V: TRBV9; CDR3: CASSVDPRGAWRGATDTQYF
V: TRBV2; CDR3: CATRRGEENTGELFF
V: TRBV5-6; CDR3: CASSWGTGREDAEAFF
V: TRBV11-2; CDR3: CASSLVRGQGASNEKLFF
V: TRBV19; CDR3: CASSFLPGLGNYEQYF
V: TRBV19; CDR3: CASSRAKEEGKEKLFF
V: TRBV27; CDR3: CASRAGQGKNQPQHF
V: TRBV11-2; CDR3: CASSPSTGLQETQYF
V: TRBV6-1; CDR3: CASSGLWTGGYGYTF
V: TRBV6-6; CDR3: CASRQGPFRNSPLHF
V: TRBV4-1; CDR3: CASSQDRSSLNTGELFF
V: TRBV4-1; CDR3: CASSPDRVNYGYTF
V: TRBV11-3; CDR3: CASSRSQYLDTQYF
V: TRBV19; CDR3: CASSMGLAGTDTQYF
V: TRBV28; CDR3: CASSFPMGQSYEQYF
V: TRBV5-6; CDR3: CASRTDRGNSNQPQHF
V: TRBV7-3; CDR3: CASSSQLAGGSDTQYF
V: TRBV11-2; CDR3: CASSLTAGFTDTQYF
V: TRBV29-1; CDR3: CSVSVGSTEAFF
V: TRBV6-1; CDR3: CASGGRGYQPQHF
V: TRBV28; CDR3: CASSFFPTVPDIFTTYEQYF
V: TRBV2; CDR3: CASMRDRGTGELFF